The 32 T cell receptor beta chains listed next were all sequenced from one sample in a study of cytomegalovirus exposure and HLA in healthy donors. The PCR contained 60 Vbeta and 13 Jbeta primers. The method was immunoSEQ multiplex PCR; TCRdb's version includes in-frame clones alone and lacks a portion of them. Among about 120,000 clones, roughly 87% were seen once, and the ten largest hold 1.5%. The specimen sequenced was PBMCs. These receptors were obtained from a young woman in good health and CMV-seronegative.

V usage is TRBV28 and J usage is TRBJ1-5, with D maybe TRBD1 (6 bases). In germline, CDR1 is MDHEN, CDR2 SYDVKM. The germline V and J ends were trimmed by 7 bases and 8 bases, with 21 bases remaining between them. There are 15 residues in the CDR3. The CDR3 region is CASTTAAGATKPQHF. CDR3 nucleotide sequence: TGTGCCAGCACGACCGCCGCAGGGGCGACGAAGCCCCAGCATTTT.

This chain connects TRBV5-1 to TRBJ1-4; D is unclear. The V gene's germline CDR1 is SGHRS and CDR2 YFSETQ. CDR3 size: 14 residues. Trimming stripped 1 base from V and 0 bases from J, with 4 bases between. CDR3 region: CASSLTATNEKLFF. The CDR3 bases are TGCGCCAGCAGCTTGACGGCAACTAATGAAAAACTGTTTTTT.

The chain combines TRBV19 with TRBJ2-1, with 11 positions matching TRBD2. The CDR3 is made up of 14 amino acids. J lost 9 bases, V lost 3 bases, and 4 bases had no gene match. Germline CDR1 LNHDA, CDR2 SQIVND (reference sequence). The CDR3 loop is CASSIVAGGGEQFF. The CDR3, as DNA: TGTGCCAGTAGTATCGTAGCGGGAGGGGGTGAGCAGTTCTTC.

This clone was recorded once. The V call is TRBV5-5, the J call TRBJ1-1; D is possibly TRBD1 (6 bases). This CDR3 is built from 15 residues. Trimming shortened V by 2 bases and J by 4 bases, and 15 bases separated the two germline ends. Germline values: CDR1 SGHKS, CDR2 YYEKEE (reference sequence). CDR3 DNA sequence: TGTGCCAGCAGCTTCATTGCAGGGGATCGCACTGAAGCTTTCTTT. Residues: CASSFIAGDRTEAFF.

The chain has TRBV5-4 and TRBJ2-1; 8 bases map to TRBD2. The germline V gene encodes CDR1 SGHNT and CDR2 YYREEE (reference sequence). The V gene end was trimmed by 10 bases and the J gene end by 10 bases; junction bases not matched to a gene: 10. This CDR3 region has 12 residues. The CDR3 protein is CALGRGEGEQFF. The DNA of the CDR3 is TGTGCCCTCGGGAGGGGGGAAGGAGAGCAGTTCTTC.

The J gene is TRBJ1-6, the V gene TRBV9; possibly TRBD1 for D (5 bases). The CDR3 consists of 19 residues. V lost 3 bases and J lost 5, with 24 bases in between. CDR1 and CDR2 from the germline V gene are SGDLS and YYNGEE. CDR3 nucleotides: TGTGCCAGCAGCGGAATCGGGACTCGCGGGGGTAGGGATAATTCACCCCTCCACTTT. It encodes CASSGIGTRGGRDNSPLHF.

The chain employs TRBV6-6 and TRBJ1-5, with a possible D match to TRBD1 (6 bases). The CDR3 has 15 residues. V lost 6 bases to trimming and J lost 0 bases, with 12 bases between them. Germline CDR1 is MNHNY and CDR2 is SVGAGI (reference sequence). The CDR3 bases are TGTGCCAGCAGAAGGACAGTTGATAGCAATCAGCCCCAGCATTTT. The encoded protein is CASRRTVDSNQPQHF.

This clone was detected only once. This chain connects TRBV7-9 to TRBJ2-7; 10 bases line up with TRBD2. V trimming: 2 bases; J trimming: 5 bases; junction bases outside the gene matches: 6. Germline V gene data show CDR1 as SEHNR and CDR2 as FQNEAQ (reference sequence). This CDR3 spans 15 amino acids. The CDR3: CASSLKAGGPHEQYF. CDR3 nucleotides: TGTGCCAGCAGCTTAAAAGCGGGAGGGCCTCACGAGCAGTACTTC.

The chain is built from TRBV15 and TRBJ1-5, with TRBD1 matching 11 bases. Losses at the gene ends were 6 bases for V and 3 bases for J; bases not matched to a gene: 16. CDR3 length equals 19 residues. The germline CDR1 and CDR2 sequences are LNHNV and YYDKDF (reference sequence). The DNA for the CDR3 is TGTGCCACCAGACAGTTCGGACAGGGGGCCTGGGGTTTCAATCAGCCCCAGCATTTT. Translating it yields CATRQFGQGAWGFNQPQHF.

This rearrangement joins TRBV5-1 to TRBJ1-2; perhaps TRBD1 as D (5 bases). The CDR3 totals 15 residues. V dropped 0 bases and J dropped 4 bases, with 13 bases sitting between them. The germline gives CDR1 SGHRS, CDR2 YFSETQ. The CDR3 is CASSLDSWDSYGYTF. Written as DNA, the CDR3 is TGCGCCAGCAGCTTGGACAGCTGGGACTCCTATGGCTACACCTTC. Using reference TRBV5-1 and TRBJ1-2 for the parts outside the CDR3, the full variable domain is KAGVTQTPRYLIKTRGQQVTLSCSPISGHRSVSWYQQTPGQGLQFLFEYFSETQRNKGNFPGRFSGRQFSNSRSEMNVSTLELGDSALYLCASSLDSWDSYGYTFGSGTRLTVV.

The CDR3 bases are TGTGCCAGCAGCGGGGACAGGGGGCGGAACACTGAAGCTTTCTTT. It is translated as CASSGDRGRNTEAFF. The V call is TRBV6-5, the J call TRBJ1-1, with TRBD1 identical over 12 bases. J was trimmed by 1 base and V by 6 bases; bases with no gene match: 3. The CDR3 is made up of 15 amino acids. Germline V gene data show CDR1 as MNHEY and CDR2 as SVGAGI.

This sequence joins TRBV9 and TRBJ2-1; perhaps TRBD2 as D (6 bases). V shed 3 bases and J shed 9 bases, with 16 bases lying between them. This CDR3 region has 14 residues. CDR1 SGDLS and CDR2 YYNGEE come from the germline V gene. CDR3 nucleotide sequence: TGTGCCAGCAGCGCCTCACGCGGGGTGGTTGAGCAGTTCTTC. It codes for CASSASRGVVEQFF. Based on the CDR3 plus reference TRBV9 and TRBJ2-1, the full variable domain is DSGVTQTPKHLITATGQRVTLRCSPRSGDLSVYWYQQSLDQGLQFLIQYYNGEERAKGNILERFSAQQFPDLHSELNLSSLELGDSALYFCASSASRGVVEQFFGPGTRLTVL.

The chain joins TRBV5-1 to TRBJ2-1; 8 positions agree with TRBD1. V dropped 7 bases and J dropped 5; count of bases not matched to a gene: 5. This CDR3 has 13 residues. Looked up from germline, CDR1 is SGHRS and CDR2 is YFSETQ. The CDR3 DNA reads as TGCGCCAGCTGGGACAGGAGCAACAATGAGCAGTTCTTC. Amino acids: CASWDRSNNEQFF.

The V call is TRBV19, the J call TRBJ1-5, with unresolved D. V lost 3 bases and J 4 bases, leaving 16 bases between the germline ends. Germline CDR1 LNHDA, CDR2 SQIVND (reference sequence). The CDR3 is 16 amino acids. The CDR3 nucleotides read TGTGCCAGTAGTATTGAAAGGAGACTAATGAATCAGCCCCAGCATTTT. This encodes CASSIERRLMNQPQHF.

Notes on this clone: Germline is not matched at one junction end, which may reflect a read error. CDR3 bases: TGTGCCAGCAGCTTGGCTGATAGCGGTAGCAAGATCTTC. Translation: CASSLADSGSKIF. The rearrangement joins TRBV5-4 to TRBJ2-1; D perhaps matches TRBD2 (6 bases). Germline CDR1 and CDR2: SGHNT and YYREEE (reference sequence). The CDR3 is 13 residues long.

The gene calls are TRBV4-2 and TRBJ2-3, with D possibly being TRBD2 (5 bases). This CDR3 is 17 amino acids long. V was pared by 0 bases and J by 2 bases, with 15 bases between. Germline CDR1 reads LGHNA; CDR2 reads YNFKEQ. CDR3 bases: TGTGCCAGCAGCCAAGATGAAGGAGGCCGGTACACAGATACGCAGTATTTT. This sequence encodes CASSQDEGGRYTDTQYF.

The rearrangement uses TRBV2 and TRBJ1-2; possible D gene TRBD1, 5 bases. Looked up from germline, CDR1 is SNHLY and CDR2 is FYNNEI. Trimming shortened V by 3 bases and J by 5 bases, and 7 bases separated the two germline ends. The CDR3 contains 12 residues. The CDR3: CASSEGGYGYTF. In nucleotides, the CDR3 is TGTGCCAGCAGTGAGGGGGGGTATGGCTACACCTTC.

This chain connects TRBV2 to TRBJ2-1, with a weak D call TRBD2 (6 bases). CDR1 and CDR2 (germline): SNHLY, FYNNEI. V was clipped by 1 base and J by 9 bases, with 16 bases between them. CDR3 length: 15 amino acids. CDR3 DNA sequence: TGTGCCAGCAGTGAAGGGGGGGACCGGGGGAGTGAGCAGTTCTTC. Amino acids: CASSEGGDRGSEQFF. The whole variable domain, remainder taken from reference TRBV2 and TRBJ2-1, is EPEVTQTPSHQVTQMGQEVILRCVPISNHLYFYWYRQILGQKVEFLVSFYNNEISEKSEIFDDQFSVERPDGSNFTLKIRSTKLEDSAMYFCASSEGGDRGSEQFFGPGTRLTVL.

The rearrangement uses TRBV6-5 and TRBJ1-2; 10 bases are shared with TRBD1. The CDR3 has 15 residues. The junction had 12 bases not matched to a gene; V was cut back by 6 bases and J by 8 bases. Germline CDR1 MNHEY, CDR2 SVGAGI. DNA of the CDR3: TGTGCCAGCAGCCCACGCGGGACAGGGGCTCGGGGCTACACCTTC. This codes for CASSPRGTGARGYTF.

The CDR3: CASSYTSGGTDTQYF. Written as DNA, the CDR3 is TGTGCCAGCAGTTATACTAGCGGAGGCACAGATACGCAGTATTTT. This rearrangement joins TRBV6-5 to TRBJ2-3; 8 bases fit TRBD2. Germline V CDR1 and CDR2: MNHEY, SVGAGI. V was pared by 3 bases and J by 1 base, with 3 bases of the junction left unmatched. This CDR3 is built from 15 residues.

The chain joins TRBV6-5 to TRBJ1-2; D perhaps matches TRBD1 (6 bases). The CDR3 totals 12 residues. Trimming removed 6 bases at V and 4 bases at J, with 9 bases between. Looked up from germline, CDR1 is MNHEY and CDR2 is SVGAGI. CDR3: CASRMDSYGYTF. The CDR3 bases are TGTGCCAGCAGGATGGACAGCTATGGCTACACCTTC.

V usage is TRBV9 and J usage is TRBJ2-5, with TRBD1 identical over 10 bases. CDR1 is SGDLS, CDR2 YYNGEE, per germline. The CDR3 extends over 16 amino acids. V trimming: 3 bases; J trimming: 4 bases; junction bases outside the gene matches: 9. CDR3 DNA sequence: TGTGCCAGCAGCGCAAGCGGGACAGGGGTAGGAGAGACCCAGTACTTC. Translating it yields CASSASGTGVGETQYF.

The rearrangement joins TRBV5-4 to TRBJ2-7; TRBD2 matches 10 bases. The CDR3 has 16 amino acids. Per the germline V gene, CDR1 is SGHNT and CDR2 is YYREEE (reference sequence). The V segment lost 0 bases and the J segment 4 bases; nucleotides outside the gene matches: 7. As DNA, the CDR3 is TGTGCCAGCAGCTTGGGGGTAGCGGGAGGCAGGTACGAGCAGTACTTC. Translated: CASSLGVAGGRYEQYF.

This clone was seen only a few times. V usage is TRBV9 and J usage is TRBJ2-1, with TRBD2 matching over 7 bases. After removal of 0 bases from V and 10 bases from J, the junction contained 7 bases not matched to a gene. The CDR3 totals 14 residues. Germline V gene data show CDR1 as SGDLS and CDR2 as YYNGEE. The CDR3 sequence is CASSVVERDGEQFF. DNA for the CDR3: TGTGCCAGCAGCGTAGTGGAGCGGGACGGGGAGCAGTTCTTC.

The chain uses TRBV18 and TRBJ1-5; perhaps TRBD1 as D (6 bases). CDR1 KGHSH and CDR2 LQKENI come from the germline V gene. V was clipped by 0 bases and J by 0 bases, with 12 bases between them. The CDR3 spans 17 residues. In DNA, the CDR3 is TGTGCCAGCTCACCACCCGGGGGGCCCTATAGCAATCAGCCCCAGCATTTT. This encodes CASSPPGGPYSNQPQHF. The variable domain in full, completed from reference TRBV18 and TRBJ1-5, reads NAGVMQNPRHLVRRRGQEARLRCSPMKGHSHVYWYRQLPEEGLKFMVYLQKENIIDESGMPKERFSAEFPKEGPSILRIQQVVRGDSAAYFCASSPPGGPYSNQPQHFGDGTRLSIL.

The chain recombines TRBV11-2 with TRBJ2-7, with D perhaps TRBD1 (5 bases). This CDR3 is built from 13 residues. The germline V gene has CDR1 SGHAT and CDR2 FQNNGV. V was shortened by 3 bases and J by 6 bases, with 12 bases between the two germline ends. In DNA, the CDR3 is TGTGCCAGCAGCTTGTTTTTAGGGGTCGAGCAGTACTTC. It encodes CASSLFLGVEQYF.

This chain joins TRBV6-4 and TRBJ2-1, with 7 bases identical to TRBD1. This CDR3 comprises 13 residues. V lost 6 bases to trimming and J lost 8 bases; unmatched junction nucleotides: 7. CDR1 is MRHNA, CDR2 SNTAGT, per germline. The CDR3 is CASSVDRRDEQFF. CDR3 sequence (DNA): TGTGCCAGCAGCGTGGACAGGCGGGATGAGCAGTTCTTC.

The CDR3 loop reads CASSQGRNQPQHF. The CDR3 DNA sequence: TGTGCCAGCAGCCAGGGGCGCAATCAGCCCCAGCATTTT. The chain is built from TRBV27 and TRBJ1-5; a possible D gene is TRBD1 (6 bases). The CDR3 spans 13 residues. Deletions cut 6 bases from V and 2 bases from J, with 8 bases between. CDR1 MNHEY and CDR2 SMNVEV come from the germline V gene (reference sequence).

With respect to this clone: The junction and the germline gene differ at one end; a read error may be behind it. This rearrangement joins TRBV5-1 to TRBJ2-6; maybe TRBD1 (5 bases). From germline, CDR1 is SGHRS and CDR2 YFSETQ. The CDR3 spans 15 residues. The CDR3 sequence: CASSLTVTGANGLTF. DNA for the CDR3: TGCGCCAGCAGCTTAACAGTAACTGGGGCCAACGGCCTGACTTTC. The variable domain in full, with the rest retrieved from reference TRBV5-1 and TRBJ2-6, is KAGVTQTPRYLIKTRGQQVTLSCSPISGHRSVSWYQQTPGQGLQFLFEYFSETQRNKGNFPGRFSGRQFSNSRSEMNVSTLELGDSALYLCASSLTVTGANGLTFGAGSRLTVL.

The chain's CDR3 is CASSGQGHGGYTF. The CDR3 DNA sequence: TGTGCCAGCAGTGGACAGGGGCACGGTGGCTACACCTTC. The genes are TRBV2 and TRBJ1-2; 8 bases are a match to TRBD1. Germline V CDR1 and CDR2: SNHLY, FYNNEI. There are 13 residues in the CDR3. The V and J ends lost 4 bases and 7 bases, in that order; junction bases with no gene match: 5.

V usage is TRBV15 and J usage is TRBJ1-1; D perhaps matches TRBD1 (6 bases). Germline assignment: CDR1 LNHNV and CDR2 YYDKDF (reference sequence). V lost 0 bases, J lost 10 bases, and 21 bases lay in between. The CDR3 contains 16 residues. The CDR3 spells CATSRDFGDIIPRAFF. In nucleotides, the CDR3 is TGTGCCACCAGCAGAGATTTTGGGGACATAATTCCTAGAGCTTTCTTT.

The rearrangement links TRBV4-2 to TRBJ2-1, with 8 bases matching TRBD1. The CDR3 contains 15 residues. The germline V gene has CDR1 LGHNA and CDR2 YNFKEQ. Trimming cost V 0 bases and J 10 bases; bases outside gene matches: 8. CDR3 amino acids: CASSQEANRGAEQFF. The CDR3 DNA reads as TGTGCCAGCAGCCAAGAAGCCAACAGGGGGGCAGAGCAGTTCTTC.